This TCR beta chain was captured in a study of T cell changes during pregnancy in multiple sclerosis. Clones were read by immunoSEQ multiplex PCR, and TCRdb kept only the in-frame ones, dropping some. The table records tens of thousands of clones, roughly 90% of them present only once. V shed 4 bases and J 7 bases; nucleotides not matched to a gene: 4. CDR1 is SEHNR and CDR2 is FQNEAQ in the germline V gene (reference sequence). The CDR3 has 13 residues. Sequencing was performed on peripheral blood, taken in the first trimester of pregnancy. V and J are TRBV7-9 and TRBJ2-1; 7 nucleotides match TRBD2. The TCR was taken from a female donor in good health, enrolled as a control in a pregnancy study. This CDR3 reads CASSSGGGNEQFF. The CDR3 DNA is TGTGCCAGCAGCTCGGGGGGAGGGAATGAGCAGTTCTTC.